This TCR beta chain is from a study of blood T cell repertoires in COVID-19. Across the study: Acute-phase and convalescent COVID-19 samples originated in the United States, Italy and Spain. Sample material is recorded as cDNA or gDNA derived from T cells, B-cell-depleted T cells, or PBMCs.

The ends were cut back, 5 bases at V and 3 bases at J, with 17 bases in the middle. The CDR3 spans 16 residues. In germline, CDR1 is SGHTA, CDR2 FQGNSA. Authors' methods: The authors estimated nucleated cell counts from reference gene primer amplification. This table comes from immunoSEQ multiplex PCR, and its TCRdb copy is limited to in-frame clones, with some not included. V, J and clone size are taken as reported in that table, and D and trimming were inferred from the DNA itself. The sample consists of roughly 150,000 clones, around nine tenths of them appearing once. What was sequenced was peripheral blood. V is TRBV7-2 and J is TRBJ1-3, with D perhaps matching TRBD1 (5 bases). The TCR sequence derives from a woman in her 70s with acute or convalescent COVID-19. The chain's CDR3 is CASSPRSAGNGNTIYF. The CDR3 DNA reads TGTGCCAGCAGCCCAAGGTCGGCAGGGAATGGAAACACCATATATTTT.